This T cell receptor beta chain was observed in a study of blood T cell repertoires in COVID-19. Participants spanned ages about 18 to 95 years and resided in roughly 26 US areas. Symptom resolution, clearance, or two negative PCRs marked the recovered donors of Cohort 3. Study processing details: Cell counts per sample came from amplifying reference gene primers. TCRdb's table, derived via immunoSEQ multiplex PCR, lists solely in-frame clones and lacks some. V and J calls and clone size are those listed in that table; D and trimming were worked out from the DNA. This table has around 150,000 clones, 80% appearing once. This clonotype was obtained from a middle-aged man who had recovered from COVID-19. The sample comprised PBMCs or T cells enriched from blood (not recorded which).

The CDR3 sequence: CASMGMRCTF. CDR3 DNA: TGTGCCAGCATGGGTATGAGGTGCACCTTC. The chain employs TRBV6-5 and TRBJ1-2, with no clear D. Trimming removed 7 bases from V and 13 bases from J, with 13 bases in between. Germline V gene sequence: CDR1 MNHEY, CDR2 SVGAGI. The CDR3 is 10 amino acids.